This TCR beta chain was identified during a study of T and B cells in COVID-19 patients. Across the whole study: The recovered cohort's median age was 34 years, versus approximately 63 years in active infection.

From blood, about 240-550 ng of genomic DNA served as TRB template. This clonotype was seen at least ten times. Multiplex PCR with BIOMED2 TRB-A/B primer pools amplified TRB rearrangements. TCRdb redid the calling of the multiplex PCR reads with MiXCR, one entry per CDR3 protein. The sample lists about 5,200 distinct CDR3 sequences, about 20% occurring once. Trimming pared 5 bases from V and 0 bases from J, leaving 11 bases between. The CDR3 consists of 14 residues. Germline V lookup: CDR1 MNHEY, CDR2 SMNVEV (reference sequence). Sequenced sample: blood. The clonotype comes from a human donor who had recovered from COVID-19. The chain combines TRBV27 with TRBJ2-7; D assignment may be TRBD1 or TRBD2 (5 bases each). The chain's CDR3 is CASSDSGTSYEQYF. The DNA for the CDR3 is TGTGCCAGCAGTGACTCCGGGACCTCCTACGAGCAGTACTTC.